This is a list of T cell receptor beta chains from one sample in a study of blood T cell repertoires in COVID-19. Profiled with immunoSEQ multiplex PCR; TCRdb holds only in-frame clones, not every one. In the table there are hundreds of thousands of clones, approximately 86% of which are singletons. The sample consisted of peripheral blood. These receptors were collected from a woman in her 70s with COVID-19, enrolled during active disease. The CDR3 runs from the conserved cysteine through the conserved F or W.

>TRBV2|TRBJ1-5
CASSNRGAIQPQHF
>TRBV5-1|TRBJ2-5
CASSSGTVQETQYF
>TRBV3-1/TRBV3-2|TRBJ2-7
CASSLRTSLSYEQYF
>TRBV18|TRBJ1-1
CASSPGQALMNTEAFF
>TRBV19|TRBJ1-1
CASSILDRGLTEAFF
>TRBV2|TRBJ1-4
CASSEALLSVNEKLFF
>TRBV10-3|TRBJ2-4
CAISESMMGATKNIQYF
>TRBV6-5|TRBJ2-7
CASRQLTYEQYF
>TRBV6-5|TRBJ2-5
CASSYGTGGETQYF
>TRBV25-1|TRBJ1-2
CASSRGQNYGYTF
>TRBV5-4|TRBJ2-1
CASSRAGHYNEQFF
>TRBV5-4|TRBJ2-5
CASSFGWRETQYF
>TRBV4-1|TRBJ2-7
CASSQIGGGRSPEQYF
>TRBV5-1|TRBJ1-4
CASSLQGAGEKLFF
>TRBV4-1|TRBJ1-2
CASSQLGRGRGYTF
>TRBV28|TRBJ1-2
CASSTSTRGYTF
>TRBV18|TRBJ2-5
CASSPPGGRETQYF
>TRBV13|TRBJ2-5
CASSYWSGFQETQYF
>TRBV6-6|TRBJ1-1
CASSYSAGGEAFF
>TRBV9|TRBJ2-5
CASSVDPGETQYF
>TRBV29-1|TRBJ1-2
CSVDSGEGGYTF
>TRBV9|TRBJ2-5
CASSIGTAQETQYF
>TRBV11-2|TRBJ2-7
CASSFGIMDVRQLPYEQYF
>TRBV30|TRBJ2-6
CAWGQGAGANVLTF
>TRBV5-5|TRBJ2-5
CASSLVSGGEETQYF
>TRBV2|TRBJ1-1
CASMMTENTEAFF
>TRBV20-1|TRBJ1-1
CSASTGMNTEAFF
>TRBV27|TRBJ2-7
CASRGLLLIGEQYF
>TRBV6-1|TRBJ2-4
CASSEAPIAKNIQYF
>TRBV7-2|TRBJ2-7
CASSLGGSTYEQYF
>TRBV5-1|TRBJ2-1
CASRPAGGYNEQFF
>TRBV6-5|TRBJ2-7
CASSLMPGTTTYEQYF
>TRBV2|TRBJ1-1
CATRAEGDAFF
>TRBV7-2|TRBJ1-3
CASSLLPGQGSGNTIYF
>TRBV10-3|TRBJ2-5
CAISGAGEETQYF
>TRBV19|TRBJ1-6
CASTPGSSPLHF
>TRBV4-1|TRBJ1-2
CASSQGKAGVNSGYTF
>TRBV24-1|TRBJ2-7
CATSDSRGQGFYEQYF
>TRBV7-2|TRBJ2-1
CASSLGRLAGNEQFF
>TRBV2|TRBJ1-5
CASSPFARDNQPQHF
>TRBV4-1|TRBJ1-3
CASSQAGTGNTIYF
>TRBV18|TRBJ2-3
CASSPQQGKDTQYF